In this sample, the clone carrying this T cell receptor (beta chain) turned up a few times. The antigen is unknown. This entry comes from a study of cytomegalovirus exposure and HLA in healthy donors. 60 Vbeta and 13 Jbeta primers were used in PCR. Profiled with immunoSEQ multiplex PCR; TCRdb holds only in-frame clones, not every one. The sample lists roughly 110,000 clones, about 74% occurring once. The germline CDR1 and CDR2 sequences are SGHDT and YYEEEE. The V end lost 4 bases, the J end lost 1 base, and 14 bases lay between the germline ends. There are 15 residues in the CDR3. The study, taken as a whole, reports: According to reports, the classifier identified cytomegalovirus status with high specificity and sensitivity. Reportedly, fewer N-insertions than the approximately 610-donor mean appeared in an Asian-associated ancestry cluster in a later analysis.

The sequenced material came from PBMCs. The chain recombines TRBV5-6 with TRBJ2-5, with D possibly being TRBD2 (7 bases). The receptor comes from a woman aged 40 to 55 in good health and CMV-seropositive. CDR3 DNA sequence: TGTGCCAGCAGCGCTCCCGCGGGGGCCCAAGAGACCCAGTACTTC. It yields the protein CASSAPAGAQETQYF.